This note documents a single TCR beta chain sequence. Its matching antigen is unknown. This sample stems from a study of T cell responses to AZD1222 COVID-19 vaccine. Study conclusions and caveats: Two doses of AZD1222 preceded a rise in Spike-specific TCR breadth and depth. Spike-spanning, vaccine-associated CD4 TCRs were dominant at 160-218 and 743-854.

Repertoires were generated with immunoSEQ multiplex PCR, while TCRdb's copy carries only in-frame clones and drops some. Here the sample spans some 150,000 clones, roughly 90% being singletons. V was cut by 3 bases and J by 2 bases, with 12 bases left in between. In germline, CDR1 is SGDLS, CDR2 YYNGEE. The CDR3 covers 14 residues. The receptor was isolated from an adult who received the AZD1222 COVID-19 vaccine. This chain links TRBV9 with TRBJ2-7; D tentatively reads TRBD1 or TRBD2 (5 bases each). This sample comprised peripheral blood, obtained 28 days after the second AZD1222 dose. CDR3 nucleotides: TGTGCCAGCAGCGGGGACGGTAGGACCTACGAGCAGTACTTC. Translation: CASSGDGRTYEQYF.